These 8 T cell receptor beta chains came from one sample sequenced in a study of metastatic and nonmetastatic thyroid tumors. Nobody among the patients had been given any treatment before thyroid surgery. TCRdb used MiXCR to call clones anew from the PCR reads. The data hold over 20,000 clones, with about a sixth observed a single time. Input material: tumor tissue. These TCRs come from a female donor with papillary thyroid cancer or a benign thyroid nodule (not recorded which). Some clones in this sample may be carry-over from other donors' samples.

This clone has a count of ten or more. This sequence joins TRBV6-1 and TRBJ2-5; the match to TRBD2 covers 10 bases. The germline gives CDR1 MNHNS, CDR2 SASEGT. The ends lost 6 bases at V and 5 bases at J; junction bases unmatched: 9. This CDR3 is built from 15 residues. Here the CDR3 DNA reads TGTGCCAGCAGCTTCACTAGCGGGATTGAGGAGACCCAGTACTTC. Residues: CASSFTSGIEETQYF.

This clone was observed at least ten times. This specimen includes other DNA sequences encoding the same CDR3. This chain joins TRBV28 and TRBJ2-2; 10 bases align to TRBD1. Germline-derived CDR1 and CDR2 are MDHEN and SYDVKM. V was clipped by 5 bases and J by 7 bases; unmatched bases: 13. This CDR3 is built from 17 residues. The CDR3, as DNA: TGTGCCAGCAGTCGATCCCCCTGGACAGGGGGTGGCGGGGAGCTGTTTTTT. It yields the protein CASSRSPWTGGGGELFF.

This clone showed up just a few times. A much larger clone differs by one base, so this may be a read error. This chain uses TRBV7-2 with TRBJ1-5; tentatively, D is TRBD1 (6 bases). Per germline, CDR1 SGHTA and CDR2 FQGNSA. The CDR3 sequence is 13 residues long. The CDR3: CASTPTGNKPQHF. The CDR3 bases are TGTGCCAGCACCCCGACAGGCAATAAGCCCCAGCATTTT.

With respect to this clone: A read error may account for a junction end that differs from germline. The V call is TRBV27, the J call TRBJ2-2; 7 positions agree with TRBD2. CDR3 length equals 17 residues. The V gene's germline CDR1 is MNHEY and CDR2 SMNVEV (reference sequence). The CDR3 sequence: CASSFSLAGLNTVELFF. DNA of the CDR3: TGTGCCAGCAGTTTTTCGCTGGCGGGACTAAACACCGTGGAGCTGTTTTTT.

This clone was found a few times. The chain is built from TRBV6-1 and TRBJ1-2; 9 positions match TRBD1. The germline V gene has CDR1 MNHNS and CDR2 SASEGT. CDR3 length: 13 residues. The V segment lost 5 bases and the J segment 6 bases; nucleotides outside the gene matches: 4. The CDR3 DNA reads as TGTGCCAGCAGTCCCACAGGGGGCGATGGCTACACCTTC. Its translation: CASSPTGGDGYTF.

In its sample, this clone was seen many times. This sequence joins TRBV5-1 and TRBJ2-1, with 11 nucleotides matching TRBD2. The V and J ends lost 1 base and 15 bases, in that order; junction bases with no gene match: 21. The germline gives CDR1 SGHRS, CDR2 YFSETQ. CDR3 length: 18 residues. CDR3 residues: CASSLSSSGRLTSSFRFF. Written as DNA, the CDR3 is TGCGCCAGCAGCTTGAGTTCTAGCGGGAGGCTTACCTCGAGTTTCAGGTTCTTC.

This clone has a handful of counts. J is TRBJ2-2 and V is TRBV28; 7 positions match TRBD2. The CDR3 is made up of 16 amino acids. V trimming: 6 bases; J trimming: 9 bases; junction bases outside the gene matches: 16. Per the germline V gene, CDR1 is MDHEN and CDR2 is SYDVKM. The CDR3 reads CASRETGTIYTRELFF. The CDR3 nucleotides are TGTGCCAGCAGAGAAACCGGGACTATTTACACTAGGGAGCTGTTTTTT.

Notes on this clone: Given a much more abundant clone one base away, this may be a read error. This specimen includes other DNA sequences encoding the same CDR3. The chain couples TRBV3-1 to TRBJ2-3; 8 bases agree with TRBD2. In germline, CDR1 is LGHDT, CDR2 YNNKEL (reference sequence). The junction had 5 bases not matched to a gene; V was cut back by 8 bases and J by 1 base. The CDR3 has 14 residues. The CDR3 spells CASSPGGGTDTQYF. CDR3 DNA: TGTGCCAGCTCTCCCGGGGGGGGCACAGATACGCAGTATTTT.